This TCR beta chain derives from a study of CD8 T cells in ankylosing spondylitis. Study results and limitations: A TCR beta motif of roughly eight highly homologous variants appeared characteristic of ankylosing spondylitis blood.

Concerning this clonotype: Its specificity is unknown.

The V end was cut by 3 bases, the J end by 1 base, with 12 bases between. The CDR3 runs to 15 residues. The TCR beta libraries were generated through quantitative 5'-RACE incorporating molecular barcodes. TCRdb re-called the 5' RACE reads with MiXCR, one entry per CDR3 protein. The table lists around 430,000 distinct CDR3 sequences, roughly a sixth of them singletons. Sequencing was done on a sample of blood, either unsorted or a sorted T cell fraction (not recorded which). The source of this sequence is a male donor with ankylosing spondylitis. This chain links TRBV12-3 or TRBV12-4 with TRBJ2-5; D may be TRBD1 or TRBD2 (5 bases each). CDR3 bases: TGTGCCAGCAGTTTCGCCGGGGCCACCCAAGAGACCCAGTACTTC. Amino acids: CASSFAGATQETQYF.